One TCR beta chain is described in this entry. Data came from immunoSEQ multiplex PCR; TCRdb stores just in-frame clones and leaves some out. This sample has 1.6 million or so clones; 97% to 99% occur once, and the top ten carry 0.3% to 0.45%. The sample belongs to a study of shared clonotypes between healthy human individuals. Germline CDR1 is SNHLY and CDR2 is FYNNEI. Trimming removed 1 base from V and 0 bases from J, with 6 bases in between. This CDR3 is built from 15 residues. Sequencing was done on a sample of naive CD4+ T cells sorted from blood. Documented subset: CD45RA+ positively selected. The receptor was derived from a man aged 25-45 years in good health. The chain recombines TRBV2 with TRBJ1-4; no definite D call. The CDR3 sequence is CASSEEHATNEKLFF. CDR3 nucleotides: TGTGCCAGCAGTGAAGAACACGCAACTAATGAAAAACTGTTTTTT.